There are many counts of the clone carrying this T cell receptor beta chain. Its antigen is unidentified. The data originate from a study of T cells after yellow fever vaccination. The germline gives CDR1 LGHDT, CDR2 YNNKEL (reference sequence). Trimming left V 4 bases short and J 7 bases short, with 5 bases between. The CDR3 loop spans 11 amino acids. Whole-study results and caveats: Most clones from primary vaccination resurfaced after the booster (nearly 97% CD4, over 75% CD8). A minor fraction of clonotypes spanned both CD4 and CD8 compartments. Secondary responses were weaker yet peaked faster, day 5 versus 15.

A 5'RACE template-switching step, the method used to make TCR cDNA, added a universal primer site and UMIs. TCRdb called the 5' RACE reads again in MiXCR, with one record for every CDR3 protein. The table records hundreds of thousands of distinct CDR3 sequences, 13% of them present only once. The chain uses TRBV3-1 and TRBJ2-1; D gene unclear. This receptor was taken from a young man who received the YFV17D yellow fever vaccine. The starting material was PBMCs, obtained on the day of the yellow fever booster vaccination. CDR3 coding DNA: TGTGCCAGCAGCCGCCTAAATGAGCAGTTCTTC. This sequence encodes CASSRLNEQFF.